The 26 T cell receptor beta chains in this list originate from one sample, sequenced in a study of blood T cell repertoires in COVID-19. Sequenced by immunoSEQ multiplex PCR; TCRdb stores in-frame clones only, minus some. Seen here are approximately 120,000 clones, about 80% observed once, and the top ten hold about 39%. Material: peripheral blood. These receptors were taken from a man aged 35 to 55 with active or convalescent COVID-19.

The rearrangement uses TRBV20-1 and TRBJ1-1; tentatively, D is TRBD1 (5 bases). Trimming stripped 3 bases from V and 3 bases from J, with 17 bases between. This CDR3 has 15 amino acids. CDR1 and CDR2 (germline): DFQATT, SNEGSKA (reference sequence). The CDR3 DNA sequence: TGCAGTGCTAGTTTGGGGGTCTCGGGGGACACTGAAGCTTTCTTT. It specifies CSASLGVSGDTEAFF.

The chain is built from TRBV6-5 and TRBJ2-7; 8 bases are a match to TRBD2. CDR1 and CDR2 from the germline V gene are MNHEY and SVGAGI. The CDR3 sequence is 13 residues long. Germline trimming cut 6 bases from V and 0 bases from J; bases unmatched to any gene: 1. DNA for the CDR3: TGTGCCAGCAGGAGCGGGAGCTCCTACGAGCAGTACTTC. Translating gives CASRSGSSYEQYF.

V is TRBV10-3 and J is TRBJ1-5; unclear D gene. The CDR3 is 13 residues long. The germline gives CDR1 ENHRY, CDR2 SYGVKD. The ends were cut back, 0 bases at V and 9 bases at J, with 9 bases in the middle. The CDR3 nucleotides are TGTGCCATCAGTGAGTCGAGCGGGATGCCCCAGCATTTT. Translated: CAISESSGMPQHF.

The chain couples TRBV4-1 to TRBJ2-1, with 9 bases fitting TRBD2. Germline loops: CDR1 MGHRA, CDR2 YSYEKL. This CDR3 is built from 16 residues. V shed 1 base and J 4 bases; nucleotides not matched to a gene: 5. The chain's CDR3 is CASSQAGTSLYNEQFF. The CDR3 nucleotides are TGCGCCAGCAGCCAAGCCGGGACTAGCCTATACAATGAGCAGTTCTTC.

The chain carries TRBV6-4 and TRBJ2-3; 9 nucleotides agree with TRBD2. V shed 4 bases, J shed 2 bases, and the junction held 1 base outside the gene matches. CDR3 length: 14 amino acids. Germline V gives CDR1 MRHNA, CDR2 SNTAGT. CDR3 loop: CASSGGGATDTQYF. CDR3 coding DNA: TGTGCCAGCAGTGGCGGGGGGGCCACAGATACGCAGTATTTT.

This clone is a singleton in its sample. The chain couples TRBV3-1 (or the pseudogene TRBV3-2) to TRBJ1-6; tentatively, D is TRBD1 (6 bases). The CDR3 covers 15 residues. Trimming took 1 base from V and 10 from J, leaving 14 bases between them. Germline CDR1 reads LGHDT; CDR2 reads YNNKEL (reference sequence). For the CDR3, the DNA is TGTGCCAGCAGCCAAGGGGCAGGGGTGGGATCACCCCTCCACTTT. This codes for CASSQGAGVGSPLHF.

This clone was detected once. The chain recombines TRBV30 with TRBJ1-1, with D tentatively TRBD1 (6 bases). Germline lookup yields CDR1 GTSNPN and CDR2 SVGIG (reference sequence). V lost 4 bases to trimming and J lost 3 bases, with 15 bases between them. The CDR3 is made up of 14 amino acids. This chain's CDR3 is CAWIRGRGDTEAFF. As DNA, the CDR3 is TGTGCCTGGATCCGGGGGCGGGGGGACACTGAAGCTTTCTTT.

The chain recombines TRBV19 with TRBJ2-5; D perhaps matches TRBD2 (7 bases). Trimming left V 5 bases short and J 4 bases short, with 11 bases between. The CDR3 length is 13 residues. CDR1 is LNHDA and CDR2 is SQIVND in the germline V gene (reference sequence). The CDR3 DNA sequence: TGTGCCAGTAGTGGGGGCGGGGGAGAGACCCAGTACTTC. Its translation is CASSGGGGETQYF.

This clone showed up just a few times. The CDR3 region has the DNA TGCAGCGTTGAAGTTGGGGCATACGAGCAGTACTTC. It specifies CSVEVGAYEQYF. The chain has TRBV29-1 and TRBJ2-7, with D perhaps matching TRBD1 (5 bases). Germline V lookup: CDR1 SQVTM, CDR2 ANQGSEA. V lost 1 base and J lost 4, with 8 bases in between. The CDR3 length is 12 residues.

This chain links TRBV24-1 with TRBJ1-1; D not resolved. This CDR3 has 12 residues. Between the trimmed V and J ends, which lost 9 bases and 1 base, there was a span of 8 bases. Germline CDR1 is KGHDR and CDR2 is SFDVKD. Here the CDR3 DNA reads TGTGCCACCGCTAGAACGAACACTGAAGCTTTCTTT. This codes for CATARTNTEAFF.

The rearrangement uses TRBV9 and TRBJ2-2; possibly TRBD2 for D (5 bases). Germline V gives CDR1 SGDLS, CDR2 YYNGEE. Between the trimmed V and J ends, which lost 0 bases and 5 bases, there was a span of 11 bases. The CDR3 has 15 residues. CDR3: CASSVGAPGTGELFF. Written as DNA, the CDR3 is TGTGCCAGCAGCGTAGGGGCCCCGGGAACCGGGGAGCTGTTTTTT.

The chain is built from TRBV30 and TRBJ1-5; 9 positions match TRBD1. V was clipped by 5 bases and J by 4 bases; unmatched bases: 3. CDR1 and CDR2 (germline): GTSNPN, SVGIG (reference sequence). The CDR3 has 13 residues. The CDR3 nucleotides read TGTGCCTGGTCCGGGACAGGGAATCAGCCCCAGCATTTT. Amino acids: CAWSGTGNQPQHF.

CDR3 in amino acids: CASSELASGRDEQFF. CDR3 nucleotides: TGTGCCAGCAGTGAATTGGCTAGCGGGAGGGATGAGCAGTTCTTC. This chain joins TRBV2 and TRBJ2-1; TRBD2 agrees at 12 bases. Germline trimming cut 2 bases from V and 8 bases from J; bases unmatched to any gene: 4. From germline, CDR1 is SNHLY and CDR2 FYNNEI. The CDR3 length is 15 residues.

V gene TRBV10-3 combines with J gene TRBJ1-1; no clear D. Germline-derived CDR1 and CDR2 are ENHRY and SYGVKD. The CDR3 is 14 amino acids. The germline V and J ends were trimmed by 3 bases and 9 bases, with 17 bases remaining between them. For the CDR3, the DNA is TGTGCCATCAGTGAAATGGAGGAGGGAGTGAAAGCTTTCTTT. Translation gives CAISEMEEGVKAFF.

CDR3 sequence reads: CASSQEYRQGPDWALHF. The DNA for the CDR3 is TGTGCCAGCAGCCAAGAGTATCGGCAGGGCCCCGATTGGGCCCTCCACTTT. The gene calls are TRBV3-1 (or the pseudogene TRBV3-2) and TRBJ1-6; a weak D match, TRBD1 (5 bases). CDR3 length: 17 amino acids. CDR1 is LGHDT and CDR2 is YNNKEL in the germline V gene (reference sequence). Trimming left V 0 bases short and J 14 bases short, with 23 bases between.

This clone has more than one count but fewer than ten. V usage is TRBV4-2 and J usage is TRBJ2-3; 8 bases are shared with TRBD1. Germline CDR1 LGHNA, CDR2 YNFKEQ. The V gene end was trimmed by 0 bases and the J gene end by 14 bases; junction bases not matched to a gene: 7. This CDR3 region has 13 residues. The CDR3 protein is CASSQDPGTGPYF. As DNA, the CDR3 is TGTGCCAGCAGCCAAGATCCCGGGACAGGTCCGTATTTT.

The chain is built from TRBV4-1 and TRBJ2-3; maybe TRBD1 (5 bases). The CDR3 totals 16 residues. The germline CDR1 and CDR2 sequences are MGHRA and YSYEKL. V dropped 7 bases and J dropped 0 bases, with 17 bases sitting between them. CDR3 DNA: TGCGCCAGCAACAACCGGCAGGGCTCTAGCACAGATACGCAGTATTTT. Its translation is CASNNRQGSSTDTQYF.

This clone was counted once. V gene TRBV12-3 or TRBV12-4 combines with J gene TRBJ2-3; D remains unclear. This CDR3 region has 11 residues. The ends were cut back, 6 bases at V and 3 bases at J, with 4 bases in the middle. The chain's CDR3 is CASSYTDTQYF. CDR3 DNA: TGTGCCAGCAGCTATACAGATACGCAGTATTTT.

The chain joins TRBV4-2 to TRBJ1-1; D is possibly TRBD1 (6 bases). This CDR3 comprises 16 residues. V lost 1 base and J 6 bases, leaving 18 bases between the germline ends. The germline V gene has CDR1 LGHNA and CDR2 YNFKEQ. CDR3 nucleotides: TGTGCCAGCAGCCAAGGGGGGCTTCAGGGTGTCTCTGAAGCTTTCTTT. Protein product: CASSQGGLQGVSEAFF.

This chain links TRBV7-9 with TRBJ1-5, with D unresolved. The CDR3 sequence is 15 residues long. V lost 1 base to trimming and J lost 4 bases, with 11 bases between them. Germline lookup yields CDR1 SEHNR and CDR2 FQNEAQ (reference sequence). CDR3 in amino acids: CASSLGGGINQPQHF. The CDR3 coding sequence is TGTGCCAGCAGCTTAGGTGGAGGAATTAATCAGCCCCAGCATTTT.

The rearrangement joins TRBV3-1 (or the pseudogene TRBV3-2) to TRBJ2-3; D unclear. V shed 4 bases and J shed 7 bases, with 21 bases lying between them. Germline-derived CDR1 and CDR2 are LGHDT and YNNKEL (reference sequence). This CDR3 has 16 residues. The chain's CDR3 is CASSRVTTPMSNTQYF. The CDR3 DNA sequence: TGTGCCAGCAGCCGAGTCACCACCCCAATGTCAAATACGCAGTATTTT.

Points on this clone: One end of the junction does not line up with germline, which may come from a read error. The rearrangement links TRBV7-7 to TRBJ2-3; tentative D call: TRBD1 (6 bases). CDR1 and CDR2 (germline): SSHAT, FNYEAQ (reference sequence). This CDR3 comprises 15 residues. The DNA of the CDR3 is TGTGCTAGCAGCTTAGGACAGCCGGGCACAGATACGCAGTATTTT. Amino acids: CASSLGQPGTDTQYF. The complete variable domain, with remaining parts taken from reference TRBV7-7 and TRBJ2-3, reads GAGVSQSPRYKVTKRGQDVTLRCDPISSHATLYWYQQALGQGPEFLTYFNYEAQPDKSGLPSDRFSAERPEGSISTLTIQRTEQRDSAMYRCASSLGQPGTDTQYFGPGTRLTVL.

V gene TRBV30 combines with J gene TRBJ1-2; 9 nucleotides agree with TRBD1. The CDR3 covers 13 residues. Trimming removed 4 bases from V and 8 bases from J; junction bases left unmatched: 8. CDR1 is GTSNPN, CDR2 SVGIG, per germline (reference sequence). The CDR3 nucleotides read TGTGCCTGGAATAACAGGGGGCCAGGCGGCTACACCTTC. Protein: CAWNNRGPGGYTF.

V usage is TRBV4-3 and J usage is TRBJ2-1, with a possible D match to TRBD2 (5 bases). The germline gives CDR1 LGHNA, CDR2 YSLEER. Between the trimmed V and J ends, which lost 8 bases and 0 bases, there was a span of 14 bases. The CDR3 contains 15 residues. The CDR3 loop is CASGSVGSSYNEQFF. As DNA, the CDR3 is TGCGCCAGCGGCTCAGTAGGGAGCTCCTACAATGAGCAGTTCTTC.

The V and J genes are TRBV5-1 and TRBJ2-7; D possibly corresponds to TRBD2 (6 bases). Germline CDR1 is SGHRS and CDR2 is YFSETQ. V lost 1 base, J lost 0 bases, and 14 bases lay in between. This CDR3 comprises 16 residues. CDR3 amino acids: CASSLSGTPSSYEQYF. The CDR3 DNA reads as TGCGCCAGCAGCTTGTCCGGGACTCCGAGCTCCTACGAGCAGTACTTC.

The J gene is TRBJ1-5, the V gene TRBV19, with a possible D match to TRBD1 (5 bases). The CDR3 totals 15 residues. The V end lost 6 bases, the J end lost 1 base, and 13 bases lay between the germline ends. From germline, CDR1 is LNHDA and CDR2 SQIVND (reference sequence). The CDR3 coding sequence is TGTGCCAGTAGCAAACAGCCAGGGAGCAATCAGCCCCAGCATTTT. This translates into CASSKQPGSNQPQHF.